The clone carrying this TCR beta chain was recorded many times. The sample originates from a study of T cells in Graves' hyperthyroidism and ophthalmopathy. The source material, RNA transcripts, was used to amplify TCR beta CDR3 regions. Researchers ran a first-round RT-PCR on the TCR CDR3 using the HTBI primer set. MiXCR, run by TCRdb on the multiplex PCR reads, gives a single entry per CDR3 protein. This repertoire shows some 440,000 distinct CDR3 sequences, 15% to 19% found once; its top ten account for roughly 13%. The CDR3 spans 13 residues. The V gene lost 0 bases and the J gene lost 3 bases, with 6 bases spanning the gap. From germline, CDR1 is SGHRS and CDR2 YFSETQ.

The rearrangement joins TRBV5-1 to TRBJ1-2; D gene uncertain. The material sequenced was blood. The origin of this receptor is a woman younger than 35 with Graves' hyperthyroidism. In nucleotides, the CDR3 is TGCGCCAGCAGCTTGGGGGAAGACTATGGCTACACCTTC. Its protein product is CASSLGEDYGYTF.